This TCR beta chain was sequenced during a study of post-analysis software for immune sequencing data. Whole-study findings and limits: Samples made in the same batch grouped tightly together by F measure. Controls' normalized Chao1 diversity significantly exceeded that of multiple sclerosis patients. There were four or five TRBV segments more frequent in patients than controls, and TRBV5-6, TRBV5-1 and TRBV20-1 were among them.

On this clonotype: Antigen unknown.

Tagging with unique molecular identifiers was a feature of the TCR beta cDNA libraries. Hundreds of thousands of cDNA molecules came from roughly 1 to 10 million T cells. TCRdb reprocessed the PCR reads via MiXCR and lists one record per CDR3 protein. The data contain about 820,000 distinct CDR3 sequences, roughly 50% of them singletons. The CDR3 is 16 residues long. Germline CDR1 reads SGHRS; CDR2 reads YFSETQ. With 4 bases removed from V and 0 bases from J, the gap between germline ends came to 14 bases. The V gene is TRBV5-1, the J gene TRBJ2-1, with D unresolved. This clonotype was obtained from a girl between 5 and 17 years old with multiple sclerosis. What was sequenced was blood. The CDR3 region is CASSLSPHFSYNEQFF. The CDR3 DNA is TGCGCCAGCAGCCTTAGCCCTCACTTCTCCTACAATGAGCAGTTCTTC.